This T cell receptor beta chain was found in a study of T cell responses to AZD1222 COVID-19 vaccine. Study-wide results and limits: Possibly, clonal diversity was underestimated; donors were largely white British and included more females.

Points on this clone: Its matching antigen is unknown.

In germline, CDR1 is GTSNPN, CDR2 SVGIG (reference sequence). The V gene lost 2 bases and the J gene lost 2 bases, with 10 bases spanning the gap. There are 14 residues in the CDR3. Produced via immunoSEQ multiplex PCR; TCRdb's table is partial and in-frame only. The repertoire has nearly 100,000 clones, roughly 90% of them found once; the top ten carry about 2.8%. The source of this sequence is an adult in good health. V usage is TRBV30 and J usage is TRBJ1-3, with a weak D call TRBD1 (5 bases). The sequencing here drew on peripheral blood, taken on day 0 of AZD1222 vaccination. For the CDR3, the DNA is TGTGCCTGGAGTCTGGGCAGGGCTGGAAACACCATATATTTT. It encodes CAWSLGRAGNTIYF.